This TCR beta chain was profiled in a study of T cell clonotyping in hematopoietic cell transplantation (dated by TCRdb to the early 2020s). In the study overall: Recipient samples taken before transplant were obtained following cytoreduction. In the study, more than 120 blood samples were gathered from approximately 33 consecutive transplant recipients and their related donors. Patients were recruited between late 2015 and January 2017 and followed until late 2020 or death.

The immunoSEQ assay, a bias-controlled multiplex PCR with V- and J-specific primers, was used to amplify TCR beta CDR3 regions from genomic DNA. In a second PCR step, a proprietary barcode and Illumina adapter sequences were attached to the CDR3 amplicons. CDR3 libraries were sequenced on an Illumina MiSeq instrument. Processing in the source paper ran as follows. Export and quality control were done with immunoSEQ Analyzer 3.0, while downstream analyses used R Bioconductor and Immunarch. Only productive rearrangements in the normalized downsampled data set were used to calculate repertoire metrics. Clonotypes larger than 5 templates in the normalized cohort were defined as pathologically expanded. The Inverse Simpson Index was used to measure repertoire diversity. To capture all clonotypes, the CMV-specificity analyses were run on the non-normalized data set. TCRdb retrieved this table from immuneACCESS and kept in-frame rearrangements only. Not all clones are present; in checked studies, unresolved V genes account for under half, and no reason is known for the remainder. For V, J and clone size, that table is used; D and trimming come from the DNA. Here the sample has about 45,000 clones; approximately 78% occur a single time. Together, the top ten hold over 4.5% of the sample.

Sample time point, as interpreted from the label and publication: recipient sample about 28 days before transplant, after cytoreduction. Blood from recipients was drawn about 28 days before transplant and again at days 30, 100 and 180 after transplant. Nuclei Lysis Solution was used to extract genomic DNA from fresh or cryopreserved unfractionated peripheral blood mononuclear cells. The full study reports these points: The sample size was limited, and because cells were not sorted, the contributions of CD4 and CD8 repertoires could not be separated. Only a small fraction of recipient repertoires overlapped donor repertoires, with over 95% appearing de novo at the given depth. Broader posttransplant TCR repertoire diversity was predicted by donor and pretransplant recipient Inverse Simpson Index values. Recipient TCR diversity fell after transplant, with pathologically expanded clonotypes rising progressively from day 30 to day 180.

A word on this clone: The antigen it recognizes is unknown. Per-nucleotide qualities are absent, and no much larger clonotype sits a single base away.

Measured from the cysteine to the phenylalanine, the CDR3 is 15 residues long. The read is trimmed to its CDR3 DNA, 45 bases read in frame from base 1. As encoded in the germline V gene, CDR1 is LGHNA while CDR2 is YSLEER. Germline trimming: 0 bases from V, 6 bases from J; junction bases outside gene matches: 4. The sequence is built from TRBV4-3 and TRBJ2-2; 7 junctional bases match TRBD2. This TCR was sampled from a man aged 60 to 69 with myelodysplastic syndrome. Some clones in this sample may be carry-over from other donors' samples. Here the sequenced sample was peripheral blood mononuclear cells, taken before stem cell transplant. The CDR3 protein sequence reads: CASSQDPAGPGELFF. In nucleotides, the sequence is TGCGCCAGCAGCCAAGACCCAGCGGGGCCCGGGGAGCTGTTTTTT.